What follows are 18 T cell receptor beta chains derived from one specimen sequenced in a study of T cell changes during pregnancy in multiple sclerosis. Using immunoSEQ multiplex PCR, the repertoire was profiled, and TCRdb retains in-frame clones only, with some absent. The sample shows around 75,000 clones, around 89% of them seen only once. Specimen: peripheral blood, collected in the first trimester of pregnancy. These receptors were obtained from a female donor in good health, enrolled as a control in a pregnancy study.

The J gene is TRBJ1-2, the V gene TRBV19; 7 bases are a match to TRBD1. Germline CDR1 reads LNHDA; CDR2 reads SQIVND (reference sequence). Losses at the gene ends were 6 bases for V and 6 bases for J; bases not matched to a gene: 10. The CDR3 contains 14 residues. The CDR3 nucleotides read TGTGCCAGTAGCAGACAGGGCGCGAATCATGGCTACACCTTC. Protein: CASSRQGANHGYTF.

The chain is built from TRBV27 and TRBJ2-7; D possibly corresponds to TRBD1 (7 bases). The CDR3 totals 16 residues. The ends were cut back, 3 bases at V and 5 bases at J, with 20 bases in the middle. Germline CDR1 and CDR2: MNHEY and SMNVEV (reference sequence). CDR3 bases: TGTGCCAGCAGTTTTGGAGGGGGCAAAGGTGAGAACGAGCAGTACTTC. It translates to CASSFGGGKGENEQYF.

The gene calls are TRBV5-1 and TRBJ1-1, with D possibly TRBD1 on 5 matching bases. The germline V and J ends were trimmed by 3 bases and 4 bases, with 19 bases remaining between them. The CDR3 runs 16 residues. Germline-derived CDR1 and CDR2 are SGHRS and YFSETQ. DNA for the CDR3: TGCGCCAGCAGCTCAAGGGACGGGGGTCTGGGCACTGAAGCTTTCTTT. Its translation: CASSSRDGGLGTEAFF.

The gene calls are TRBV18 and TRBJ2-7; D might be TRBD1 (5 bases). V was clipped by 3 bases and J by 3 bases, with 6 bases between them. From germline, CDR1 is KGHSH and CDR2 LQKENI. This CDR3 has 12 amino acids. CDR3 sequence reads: CASSPTDYEQYF. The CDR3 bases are TGTGCCAGCTCACCGACAGACTACGAGCAGTACTTC.

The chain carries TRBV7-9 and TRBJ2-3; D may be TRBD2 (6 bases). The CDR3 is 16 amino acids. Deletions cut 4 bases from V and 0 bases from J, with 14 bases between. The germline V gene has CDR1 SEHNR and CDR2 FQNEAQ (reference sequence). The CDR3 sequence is CASSSSGSSSTDTQYF. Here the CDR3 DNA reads TGTGCCAGCAGCTCCAGCGGGTCCAGTAGCACAGATACGCAGTATTTT. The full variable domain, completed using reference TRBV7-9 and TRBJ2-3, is DTGVSQNPRHKITKRGQNVTFRCDPISEHNRLYWYRQTLGQGPEFLTYFQNEAQLEKSRLLSDRFSAERPKGSFSTLEIQRTEQGDSAMYLCASSSSGSSSTDTQYFGPGTRLTVL.

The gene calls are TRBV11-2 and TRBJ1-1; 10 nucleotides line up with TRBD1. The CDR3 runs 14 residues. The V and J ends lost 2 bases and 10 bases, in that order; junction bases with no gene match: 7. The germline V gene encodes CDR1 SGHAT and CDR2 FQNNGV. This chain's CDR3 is CASSLRDRGLGAFF. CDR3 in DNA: TGTGCCAGCAGCTTACGGGACAGGGGATTAGGAGCTTTCTTT. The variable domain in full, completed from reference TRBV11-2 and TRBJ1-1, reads EAGVAQSPRYKIIEKRQSVAFWCNPISGHATLYWYQQILGQGPKLLIQFQNNGVVDDSQLPKDRFSAERLKGVDSTLKIQPAKLEDSAVYLCASSLRDRGLGAFFGQGTRLTVV.

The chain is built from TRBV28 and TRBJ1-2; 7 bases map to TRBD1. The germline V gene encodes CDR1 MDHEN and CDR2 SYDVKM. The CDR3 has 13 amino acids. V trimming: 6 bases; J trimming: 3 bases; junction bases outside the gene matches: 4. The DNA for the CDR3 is TGTGCCAGCAGGGGGCAGGGGGACTATGGCTACACCTTC. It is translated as CASRGQGDYGYTF.

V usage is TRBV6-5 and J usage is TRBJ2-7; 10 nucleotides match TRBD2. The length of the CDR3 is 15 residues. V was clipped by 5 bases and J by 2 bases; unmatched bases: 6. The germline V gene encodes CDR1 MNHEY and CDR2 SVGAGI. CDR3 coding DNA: TGTGCCAGCAGTAATCCTAGCGGGAGAACCTACGAGCAGTACTTC. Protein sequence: CASSNPSGRTYEQYF.

The DNA of the CDR3 is TGTGCCAGCAGCTTGGTCAGGCCGTCCTACGAGCAGTACTTC. It yields the protein CASSLVRPSYEQYF. This sequence joins TRBV5-6 and TRBJ2-7; D remains ambiguous. The CDR3 runs 14 residues. Germline CDR1 and CDR2: SGHDT and YYEEEE. With 0 bases removed from V and 1 base from J, the gap between germline ends came to 8 bases.

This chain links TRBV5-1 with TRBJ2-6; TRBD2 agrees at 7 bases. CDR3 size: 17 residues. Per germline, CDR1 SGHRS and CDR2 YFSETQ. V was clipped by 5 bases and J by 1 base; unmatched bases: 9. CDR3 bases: TGCGCCAGCAGTCGTGGGGGGGGGATTTCTGGGGCCAACGTCCTGACTTTC. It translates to CASSRGGGISGANVLTF.

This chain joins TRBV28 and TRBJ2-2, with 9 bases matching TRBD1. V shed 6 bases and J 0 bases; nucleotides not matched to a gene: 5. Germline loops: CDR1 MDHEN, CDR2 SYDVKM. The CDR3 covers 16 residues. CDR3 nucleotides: TGTGCCAGCAGACTACGGACAGGGGCGAACACCGGGGAGCTGTTTTTT. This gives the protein CASRLRTGANTGELFF. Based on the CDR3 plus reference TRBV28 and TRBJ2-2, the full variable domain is DVKVTQSSRYLVKRTGEKVFLECVQDMDHENMFWYRQDPGLGLRLIYFSYDVKMKEKGDIPEGYSVSREKKERFSLILESASTNQTSMYLCASRLRTGANTGELFFGEGSRLTVL.

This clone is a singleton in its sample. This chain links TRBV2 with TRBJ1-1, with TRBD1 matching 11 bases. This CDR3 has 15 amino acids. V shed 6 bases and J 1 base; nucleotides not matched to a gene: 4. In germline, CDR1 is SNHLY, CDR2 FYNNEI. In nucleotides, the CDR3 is TGTGCCAGCAGGCCGGACAGGGGGCCGAACACTGAAGCTTTCTTT. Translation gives CASRPDRGPNTEAFF.

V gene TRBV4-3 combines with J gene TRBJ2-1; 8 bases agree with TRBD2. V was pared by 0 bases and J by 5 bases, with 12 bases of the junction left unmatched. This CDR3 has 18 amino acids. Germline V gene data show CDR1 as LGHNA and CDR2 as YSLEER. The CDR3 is CASSQEPAHGRVDNEQFF. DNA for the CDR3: TGCGCCAGCAGCCAAGAACCCGCCCACGGGAGGGTCGACAATGAGCAGTTCTTC.

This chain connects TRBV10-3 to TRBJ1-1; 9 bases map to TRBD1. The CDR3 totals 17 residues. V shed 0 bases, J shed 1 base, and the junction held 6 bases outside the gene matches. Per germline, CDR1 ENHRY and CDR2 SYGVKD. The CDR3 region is CAISESETGGRNTEAFF. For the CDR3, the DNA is TGTGCCATCAGTGAGTCTGAGACAGGGGGTAGGAACACTGAAGCTTTCTTT.

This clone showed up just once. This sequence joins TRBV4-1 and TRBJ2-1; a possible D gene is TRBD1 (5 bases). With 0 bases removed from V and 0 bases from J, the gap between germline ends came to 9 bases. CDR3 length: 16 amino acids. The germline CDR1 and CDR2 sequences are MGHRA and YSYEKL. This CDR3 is CASSQDRGRSYNEQFF. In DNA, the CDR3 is TGCGCCAGCAGCCAAGATAGGGGCCGCTCCTACAATGAGCAGTTCTTC.

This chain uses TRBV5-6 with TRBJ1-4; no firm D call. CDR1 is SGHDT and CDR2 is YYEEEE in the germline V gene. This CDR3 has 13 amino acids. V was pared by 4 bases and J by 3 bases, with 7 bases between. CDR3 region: CASSPSANEKLFF. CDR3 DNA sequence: TGTGCCAGCAGCCCCTCGGCTAATGAAAAACTGTTTTTT.

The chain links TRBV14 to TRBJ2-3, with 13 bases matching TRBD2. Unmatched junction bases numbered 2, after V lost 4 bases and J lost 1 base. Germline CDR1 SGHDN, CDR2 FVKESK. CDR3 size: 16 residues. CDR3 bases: TGTGCCAGCAGCCGCGGACTAGCGGGAGGCACAGATACGCAGTATTTT. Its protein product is CASSRGLAGGTDTQYF.

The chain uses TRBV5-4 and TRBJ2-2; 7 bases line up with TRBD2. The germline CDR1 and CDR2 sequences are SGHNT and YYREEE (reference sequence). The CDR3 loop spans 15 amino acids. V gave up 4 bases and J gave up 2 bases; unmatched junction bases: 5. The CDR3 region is CASSSGTSNTGELFF. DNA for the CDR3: TGTGCCAGCAGCAGCGGGACTTCAAACACCGGGGAGCTGTTTTTT.